This T cell receptor beta chain comes out of a study of control samples from healthy donors and cancer patients. Produced via immunoSEQ multiplex PCR; TCRdb's table is partial and in-frame only. The sample includes over 100,000 clones, approximately 92% seen only once; the top ten take approximately 2.2%. This CDR3 comprises 14 residues. Per germline, CDR1 SGHTA and CDR2 FQGNSA. Trimming left V 5 bases short and J 3 bases short, with 11 bases between. V usage is TRBV7-2 and J usage is TRBJ1-5; maybe TRBD1 (5 bases). The sequenced sample consisted of blood. The TCR comes from a woman in her fifties or sixties in good health. The CDR3 region has the DNA TGTGCCAGCAGCCCTGGGGGGTTCAATCAGCCCCAGCATTTT. Translation gives CASSPGGFNQPQHF.